Each of the 21 T cell receptor beta chains below was sequenced from the same sample in a study of shared clonotypes between healthy human individuals. Assay: immunoSEQ multiplex PCR; the TCRdb copy retains only in-frame clones and omits some. The sample has about 1 million clones, approximately 68% seen once; the top ten hold around 1.4%. The sequenced sample consisted of memory CD4+ T cells sorted from blood. Documented subset: CD45RA-negative fraction. The receptors here all came from a man in his late teens or twenties in good health.

J is TRBJ2-3 and V is TRBV6-5; D gene unclear. The CDR3 has 13 amino acids. Deletions cut 6 bases from V and 4 bases from J, with 11 bases between. Germline-derived CDR1 and CDR2 are MNHEY and SVGAGI. The CDR3 loop is CASSTTLADTQYF. The CDR3 DNA reads as TGTGCCAGCAGCACTACTCTAGCAGATACGCAGTATTTT.

The chain employs TRBV5-1 and TRBJ1-2; D ambiguous. Germline loops: CDR1 SGHRS, CDR2 YFSETQ. V was shortened by 5 bases and J by 8 bases, with 22 bases between the two germline ends. The CDR3 extends over 15 amino acids. This CDR3 reads CASRPDLSPGGGYTF. The CDR3 coding sequence is TGCGCCAGCAGACCAGATCTTTCCCCCGGCGGGGGCTACACCTTC. Together with reference TRBV5-1 and TRBJ1-2, the CDR3 gives the full variable domain: KAGVTQTPRYLIKTRGQQVTLSCSPISGHRSVSWYQQTPGQGLQFLFEYFSETQRNKGNFPGRFSGRQFSNSRSEMNVSTLELGDSALYLCASRPDLSPGGGYTFGSGTRLTVV.

The chain combines TRBV6-6 with TRBJ1-3, with D maybe TRBD1 (6 bases). Germline values: CDR1 MNHNY, CDR2 SVGAGI (reference sequence). V was clipped by 6 bases and J by 1 base, with 13 bases between them. This CDR3 comprises 15 residues. CDR3 coding DNA: TGTGCCAGCAGGCCCGGGACAAAATCTGGAAACACCATATATTTT. Protein sequence: CASRPGTKSGNTIYF.

The chain employs TRBV2 and TRBJ1-2, with D perhaps TRBD1 (5 bases). The CDR3 has 13 amino acids. Germline V CDR1 and CDR2: SNHLY, FYNNEI. Trimming shortened V by 7 bases and J by 8 bases, and 17 bases separated the two germline ends. The CDR3 loop is CASTPGEKGGYTF. Here the CDR3 DNA reads TGTGCCAGCACCCCTGGGGAAAAGGGGGGCTACACCTTC.

This chain links TRBV4-1 with TRBJ2-3; 11 bases match TRBD2. J was trimmed by 4 bases and V by 0 bases; bases with no gene match: 3. Germline CDR1 is MGHRA and CDR2 is YSYEKL. This CDR3 is built from 16 residues. This chain's CDR3 is CASSQELAGVPDTQYF. Written as DNA, the CDR3 is TGCGCCAGCAGCCAAGAACTAGCGGGGGTTCCAGATACGCAGTATTTT.

In its sample, this clone was seen many times. This chain connects TRBV5-6 to TRBJ2-1; tentatively, D is TRBD2 (5 bases). Trimming stripped 0 bases from V and 9 bases from J, with 19 bases between. Germline lookup yields CDR1 SGHDT and CDR2 YYEEEE. There are 16 residues in the CDR3. The DNA of the CDR3 is TGTGCCAGCAGCTTGGCTATGGACTGGTCCATTTTTGAGCAGTTCTTC. Protein sequence: CASSLAMDWSIFEQFF.

The V call is TRBV6-6, the J call TRBJ1-6; D remains ambiguous. Germline lookup yields CDR1 MNHNY and CDR2 SVGAGI (reference sequence). There are 15 residues in the CDR3. Trimming removed 6 bases from V and 7 bases from J, with 16 bases in between. The CDR3 region is CASSETFWLNSPLHF. The DNA for the CDR3 is TGTGCCAGCAGCGAAACTTTCTGGTTGAATTCACCCCTCCACTTT.

A note on this clone: This CDR3 is also generated by other DNA sequences in the sample. CDR3: CASSSRDEQFF. DNA for the CDR3: TGTGCCAGCAGTTCAAGGGATGAGCAGTTCTTC. The chain uses TRBV28 and TRBJ2-1; no definite D call. The CDR3 sequence is 11 residues long. V dropped 4 bases and J dropped 8 bases, with 6 bases sitting between them. Germline V gene data show CDR1 as MDHEN and CDR2 as SYDVKM.

V usage is TRBV5-4 and J usage is TRBJ2-2; 13 bases agree with TRBD2. J was trimmed by 6 bases and V by 2 bases; bases with no gene match: 10. Germline CDR1 is SGHNT and CDR2 is YYREEE (reference sequence). The CDR3 has 18 amino acids. The CDR3 reads CASSFPGTSGISSGELFF. The CDR3 bases are TGTGCCAGCAGCTTCCCCGGGACTAGCGGGATATCGTCCGGGGAGCTGTTTTTT.

V and J are TRBV6-5 and TRBJ2-2; D not certain. The V end lost 6 bases, the J end lost 1 base, and 12 bases lay between the germline ends. In germline, CDR1 is MNHEY, CDR2 SVGAGI. This CDR3 is 15 amino acids long. The CDR3: CASRRDLMNTGELFF. The CDR3 region has the DNA TGTGCCAGCAGGCGCGACTTGATGAACACCGGGGAGCTGTTTTTT.

This chain joins TRBV23-1 and TRBJ1-2; D might be TRBD1 (6 bases). TRBV23-1 is identified as an open reading frame with a role that is uncertain. V lost 0 bases and J 4 bases, leaving 21 bases between the germline ends. The CDR3 is 18 amino acids. This chain's CDR3 is CASSQSWVGGRPGYGYTF. In DNA form, the CDR3 reads TGCGCCAGCAGTCAATCGTGGGTCGGGGGCCGCCCGGGCTATGGCTACACCTTC.

This clone has just one count. The gene calls are TRBV9 and TRBJ1-2; maybe TRBD1 (5 bases). Germline lookup yields CDR1 SGDLS and CDR2 YYNGEE. Trimming took 0 bases from V and 5 from J, leaving 8 bases between them. The CDR3 runs to 13 residues. The CDR3 DNA follows: TGTGCCAGCAGCGTAGAGGGACGGTATGGCTACACCTTC. Residues: CASSVEGRYGYTF.

The chain employs TRBV28 and TRBJ1-5; TRBD1 matches at 7 bases. Trimming cost V 3 bases and J 0 bases; bases outside gene matches: 5. Per germline, CDR1 MDHEN and CDR2 SYDVKM. The CDR3 sequence is 16 residues long. This CDR3 is CASSLRSGGSNQPQHF. The CDR3 DNA follows: TGTGCCAGCAGTTTGAGGTCAGGGGGTAGCAATCAGCCCCAGCATTTT.

V is TRBV19 and J is TRBJ1-5, with TRBD1 as a possible D gene (6 bases). Germline V gene data show CDR1 as LNHDA and CDR2 as SQIVND (reference sequence). The CDR3 is 14 residues long. V was shortened by 6 bases and J by 3 bases, with 12 bases between the two germline ends. The CDR3 here is CASSEQGANQPQHF. CDR3 nucleotide sequence: TGTGCCAGTAGCGAACAGGGAGCCAATCAGCCCCAGCATTTT. Together with reference TRBV19 and TRBJ1-5, the CDR3 gives the full variable domain: DGGITQSPKYLFRKEGQNVTLSCEQNLNHDAMYWYRQDPGQGLRLIYYSQIVNDFQKGDIAEGYSVSREKKESFPLTVTSAQKNPTAFYLCASSEQGANQPQHFGDGTRLSIL.

This chain uses TRBV5-4 with TRBJ2-7; 13 nucleotides match TRBD2. The CDR3 totals 16 residues. Trimming at V came to 4 bases and at J to 4 bases, leaving 8 bases not matched to a gene. The germline CDR1 and CDR2 sequences are SGHNT and YYREEE (reference sequence). The CDR3 DNA reads TGTGCCAGCAGCCCGGCGGGACTAGCGGGAAGGTACGAGCAGTACTTC. Amino acids: CASSPAGLAGRYEQYF.

This clone has a single count. The V call is TRBV7-2, the J call TRBJ2-7; D remains unclear. The V end was cut by 2 bases, the J end by 4 bases, with 9 bases between. CDR1 and CDR2 from the germline V gene are SGHTA and FQGNSA. This CDR3 region has 13 residues. The CDR3: CASSLLASYEQYF. The CDR3 nucleotides read TGTGCCAGCAGCTTATTGGCCTCATACGAGCAGTACTTC. The full variable domain, completed using reference TRBV7-2 and TRBJ2-7, is GAGVSQSPSNKVTEKGKDVELRCDPISGHTALYWYRQSLGQGLEFLIYFQGNSAPDKSGLPSDRFSAERTGGSVSTLTIQRTQQEDSAVYLCASSLLASYEQYFGPGTRLTVT.

This clone has only one observation. The V gene is TRBV28, the J gene TRBJ2-7; D is undetermined. Germline V lookup: CDR1 MDHEN, CDR2 SYDVKM. The CDR3 has 12 residues. V dropped 5 bases and J dropped 5 bases, with 10 bases sitting between them. CDR3 sequence reads: CASSEKAHEQYF. Written as DNA, the CDR3 is TGTGCCAGCAGTGAAAAGGCGCACGAGCAGTACTTC.

This clone was observed a handful of times. This chain connects TRBV30 to TRBJ1-1; 8 nucleotides align to TRBD1. Germline values: CDR1 GTSNPN, CDR2 SVGIG (reference sequence). The J segment lost 4 bases and the V segment lost 2 bases, leaving 6 bases of the junction unmatched. The CDR3 sequence is 14 residues long. CDR3 nucleotide sequence: TGTGCCTGGAGTCCGGACAGGGCGGGCACTGAAGCTTTCTTT. Encoded protein: CAWSPDRAGTEAFF. Looking up the rest from reference TRBV30 and TRBJ1-1 gives the full variable domain: SQTIHQWPATLVQPVGSPLSLECTVEGTSNPNLYWYRQAAGRGLQLLFYSVGIGQISSEVPQNLSASRPQDRQFILSSKKLLLSDSGFYLCAWSPDRAGTEAFFGQGTRLTVV.

The chain is built from TRBV19 and TRBJ1-6; unclear D gene. V was pared by 6 bases and J by 8 bases, with 17 bases between. The CDR3 is 15 amino acids. CDR1 LNHDA and CDR2 SQIVND come from the germline V gene (reference sequence). The CDR3 region has the DNA TGTGCCAGTAGCCCCACCACAGCTTCCCATTCACCCCTCCACTTT. Translation: CASSPTTASHSPLHF.

Comment on this clone: Only one base separates this from a far larger clonotype, so it likely reflects a read error. This rearrangement joins TRBV11-1 to TRBJ2-3; D remains unclear. The germline V gene encodes CDR1 SGHAT and CDR2 FQDESV (reference sequence). V shed 2 bases and J shed 3 bases, with 0 bases lying between them. The CDR3 totals 11 residues. The CDR3 DNA follows: TGTGCCAGCAGCTTAACAGATACGCAGTATTTT. Its translation: CASSLTDTQYF. Filled out from reference TRBV11-1 and TRBJ2-3, the complete variable domain reads EAEVAQSPRYKITEKSQAVAFWCDPISGHATLYWYRQILGQGPELLVQFQDESVVDDSQLPKDRFSAERLKGVDSTLKIQPAELGDSAMYLCASSLTDTQYFGPGTRLTVL.

This clone was recorded only once. The chain uses TRBV5-1 and TRBJ2-5, with TRBD1 matching 8 bases. The CDR3 has 16 residues. Germline V gives CDR1 SGHRS, CDR2 YFSETQ. Trimming at V came to 3 bases and at J to 6 bases, leaving 13 bases not matched to a gene. The CDR3 spells CASSWGSGGRPQTQYF. The DNA of the CDR3 is TGCGCCAGCAGCTGGGGTTCAGGGGGCAGGCCCCAGACCCAGTACTTC.